These 22 T cell receptor beta chains were all obtained from the same sample, sequenced in a study of T-cell reconstitution after alpha-beta-depleted transplantation in children. Unique molecular identifiers were used to barcode this TCRbeta library. TCRdb itself ran the PCR reads through MiXCR, one entry per CDR3 protein. The table includes about 480,000 distinct CDR3 sequences, approximately 12% detected once. Sequencing was performed on PBMCs from the stem cell graft donor, taken from the stem cell graft. These receptors originate from a human donor who donated a stem cell graft to a child with combined immunodeficiency.

This clonotype showed up just a few times. J is TRBJ1-5 and V is TRBV10-3, with D possibly being TRBD1 (5 bases). This CDR3 is built from 14 residues. Germline CDR1 reads ENHRY; CDR2 reads SYGVKD. V lost 8 bases to trimming and J lost 3 bases, with 14 bases between them. DNA of the CDR3: TGTGCCATCGGGACCGGGGACCCCAATCAGCCCCAGCATTTT. Its translation is CAIGTGDPNQPQHF.

This clonotype was picked up many times. The chain uses TRBV12-3 or TRBV12-4 and TRBJ2-7, with 12 nucleotides matching TRBD2. CDR3 length: 16 amino acids. Trimming cost V 5 bases and J 2 bases; bases outside gene matches: 7. The CDR3 DNA is TGTGCCAGCAGTAAGACTAGCGGGAGAAAGACCTACGAGCAGTACTTC. Its protein is CASSKTSGRKTYEQYF.

This clonotype showed up just a few times. The J gene is TRBJ2-7, the V gene TRBV20-1, with D possibly matching TRBD1 (6 bases). Trimming took off 2 bases at V and 3 bases at J, with 11 bases between the two ends. Germline lookup yields CDR1 DFQATT and CDR2 SNEGSKA (reference sequence). The CDR3 is made up of 13 amino acids. The CDR3 region has the DNA TGCAGTGCTAGACCCATAGGGGGCTACGAGCAGTACTTC. Protein sequence: CSARPIGGYEQYF.

The chain carries TRBV5-1 and TRBJ2-7; either TRBD1 or TRBD2 may fit D (5 bases each). This CDR3 region has 12 residues. Germline V gene lookup returns CDR1 SGHRS and CDR2 YFSETQ. V lost 5 bases and J lost 6, with 12 bases in between. CDR3 nucleotides: TGCGCCAGCAGAGGGGACCTCAGCGAGCAGTACTTC. Translated: CASRGDLSEQYF.

The chain is built from TRBV12-3 or TRBV12-4 and TRBJ2-3, with a possible D match to TRBD2 (5 bases). The CDR3 has 15 residues. The V gene lost 6 bases and the J gene lost 0 bases, with 13 bases spanning the gap. The CDR3 here is CASSFISGSTDTQYF. The CDR3 region has the DNA TGTGCCAGCAGCTTCATAAGCGGTAGCACAGATACGCAGTATTTT.

The genes are TRBV20-1 and TRBJ1-4; D remains unclear. From germline, CDR1 is DFQATT and CDR2 SNEGSKA (reference sequence). V was pared by 0 bases and J by 0 bases, with 14 bases between. This CDR3 contains 17 residues. CDR3 amino acids: CSARDLTAATTNEKLFF. CDR3 nucleotides: TGCAGTGCTAGAGATCTCACGGCAGCAACAACTAATGAAAAACTGTTTTTT.

This clonotype appeared a few times. The chain employs TRBV6-5 and TRBJ2-7; D possibly corresponds to TRBD1 (6 bases). CDR1 is MNHEY, CDR2 SVGAGI, per germline. Trimming took off 6 bases at V and 0 bases at J, with 15 bases between the two ends. The CDR3 has 15 residues. This chain's CDR3 is CASSNRAAYSYEQYF. In DNA form, the CDR3 reads TGTGCCAGCAGCAACAGGGCGGCCTACTCCTACGAGCAGTACTTC.

Regarding this clonotype: A much larger clone is a single base away; this may be a read error. The V call is TRBV12-3 or TRBV12-4, the J call TRBJ2-7, with a possible D match to TRBD1 (6 bases). The CDR3 is 13 residues long. Trimming left V 3 bases short and J 2 bases short, with 8 bases between. The chain's CDR3 is CASSLGAPYEQYF. CDR3 DNA sequence: TGTGCCAGCAGTTTGGGGGCTCCCTACGAGCAGTACTTC.

In its sample, this clonotype was seen many times. This rearrangement joins TRBV7-2 to TRBJ2-5, with D maybe TRBD2 (5 bases). The V end was cut by 6 bases, the J end by 8 bases, with 22 bases between. The CDR3 runs to 15 residues. From germline, CDR1 is SGHTA and CDR2 FQGNSA. CDR3 residues: CASSYLLGSKNTQYF. The CDR3 coding sequence is TGTGCCAGCAGTTATCTCTTGGGGAGCAAGAATACCCAGTACTTC. Full variable domain (outside the CDR3, taken from reference TRBV7-2 and TRBJ2-5): GAGVSQSPSNKVTEKGKDVELRCDPISGHTALYWYRQSLGQGLEFLIYFQGNSAPDKSGLPSDRFSAERTGGSVSTLTIQRTQQEDSAVYLCASSYLLGSKNTQYFGPGTRLLVL.

The chain employs TRBV12-3 or TRBV12-4 and TRBJ1-6; D gene uncertain. The CDR3 has 12 residues. The V end lost 6 bases, the J end lost 11 bases, and 11 bases lay between the germline ends. The CDR3 DNA reads as TGTGCCAGCAGCCTAGAAAGCGCACCCCTCCACTTT. Its protein product is CASSLESAPLHF.

The V and J genes are TRBV30 and TRBJ1-1, with unresolved D. The CDR3 is 12 amino acids. Germline CDR1 GTSNPN, CDR2 SVGIG (reference sequence). Trimming took off 1 base at V and 5 bases at J, with 8 bases between the two ends. Written as DNA, the CDR3 is TGTGCCTGGAGTGCCCGAAGAACTGAAGCTTTCTTT. Protein: CAWSARRTEAFF.

This chain connects TRBV4-3 to TRBJ2-1, with 9 bases identical to TRBD1. V lost 0 bases, J lost 8 bases, and 2 bases stayed unmatched. The germline V gene encodes CDR1 LGHNA and CDR2 YSLEER. This CDR3 has 14 residues. The CDR3 sequence: CASSQEQGADEQFF. The CDR3 nucleotides are TGCGCCAGCAGCCAAGAACAGGGGGCGGATGAGCAGTTCTTC.

This clonotype came up many times. The chain is built from TRBV20-1 and TRBJ1-1; maybe TRBD1 (5 bases). The CDR3 consists of 14 residues. CDR1 and CDR2 (germline): DFQATT, SNEGSKA (reference sequence). The V gene lost 4 bases and the J gene lost 2 bases, with 14 bases spanning the gap. Here the CDR3 DNA reads TGCAGTGCTAATCCCCCCGACAGAAACACTGAAGCTTTCTTT. It codes for CSANPPDRNTEAFF.

This clonotype was seen more than once but under ten times. The chain joins TRBV6-1 to TRBJ1-1; D call uncertain. The CDR3 sequence is 13 residues long. V lost 6 bases to trimming and J lost 6 bases, with 14 bases between them. Germline CDR1 reads MNHNS; CDR2 reads SASEGT. The CDR3 DNA sequence: TGTGCCAGCAGACTAGGTGGAGGGCCTGAAGCTTTCTTT. It encodes CASRLGGGPEAFF.

This clonotype has more than one count but fewer than ten. The V and J genes are TRBV4-1 and TRBJ2-5; a weak D match, TRBD1 (5 bases). The germline CDR1 and CDR2 sequences are MGHRA and YSYEKL. V was cut by 1 base and J by 2 bases, with 11 bases left in between. CDR3 length: 15 amino acids. The CDR3 reads CASSQVDNGQETQYF. The CDR3 DNA sequence: TGCGCCAGCAGCCAAGTGGACAATGGGCAAGAGACCCAGTACTTC.

This clonotype was detected a few times. The chain joins TRBV7-3 to TRBJ1-1, with 7 nucleotides matching TRBD1. The CDR3 totals 12 residues. Germline-derived CDR1 and CDR2 are SGHTA and FQGTGA. After removal of 8 bases from V and 8 bases from J, the junction contained 8 bases not matched to a gene. CDR3 sequence (DNA): TGTGCCAGCGGCAAAACAGGGGAGGAAGCTTTCTTT. Protein sequence: CASGKTGEEAFF.

The sample holds a few counts of this clonotype. V gene TRBV6-1 combines with J gene TRBJ1-2; D ambiguous. This CDR3 comprises 16 residues. Germline values: CDR1 MNHNS, CDR2 SASEGT. Trimming pared 2 bases from V and 5 bases from J, leaving 18 bases between. For the CDR3, the DNA is TGTGCCAGCAGTGAATGGGCGGGAGGAGAAGGGTATGGCTACACCTTC. Translating gives CASSEWAGGEGYGYTF.

The sample holds a few counts of this clonotype. The chain recombines TRBV29-1 with TRBJ2-4, with D unresolved. In germline, CDR1 is SQVTM, CDR2 ANQGSEA. Trimming removed 2 bases at V and 5 bases at J, with 19 bases between. The CDR3 is 16 residues long. CDR3 nucleotide sequence: TGCAGCGTTGAATCTTTACAGCCTTTTTCTCAAAACATTCAGTACTTC. It translates to CSVESLQPFSQNIQYF.

The chain uses TRBV11-1 and TRBJ2-1; D is possibly TRBD2 (6 bases). Trimming shortened V by 5 bases and J by 2 bases, and 16 bases separated the two germline ends. Germline values: CDR1 SGHAT, CDR2 FQDESV (reference sequence). The CDR3 totals 16 residues. CDR3 residues: CASSPLDSGTYNEQFF. CDR3 nucleotide sequence: TGTGCCAGCAGCCCCCTTGATAGCGGAACCTACAATGAGCAGTTCTTC. Variable domain in full (rest from reference TRBV11-1 and TRBJ2-1): EAEVAQSPRYKITEKSQAVAFWCDPISGHATLYWYRQILGQGPELLVQFQDESVVDDSQLPKDRFSAERLKGVDSTLKIQPAELGDSAMYLCASSPLDSGTYNEQFFGPGTRLTVL.

About this clonotype: The conserved final phenylalanine or tryptophan is absent from the CDR3, which likely points to a read error. No DNA is shown, since the ends of the CDR3 on it are uncertain; the CDR3 is the one TCRdb lists. The gene calls are TRBV12-3 or TRBV12-4 and TRBJ1-5; the table assigns TRBD1, which was not confirmed against the DNA. The CDR3 adds up to 11 amino acids, both ends counted. The CDR3 here is CASSSGTGRIL.

Many counts were recorded for this clonotype. The chain is built from TRBV18 and TRBJ2-1; possible D gene TRBD2, 6 bases. Germline V CDR1 and CDR2: KGHSH, LQKENI. The CDR3 contains 14 residues. V lost 7 bases and J 7 bases, leaving 17 bases between the germline ends. The CDR3 sequence is CASFGSRDWNEQFF. CDR3 nucleotide sequence: TGTGCCAGCTTCGGCTCCCGGGACTGGAATGAGCAGTTCTTC. Full variable domain (rest looked up from reference TRBV18 and TRBJ2-1): NAGVMQNPRHLVRRRGQEARLRCSPMKGHSHVYWYRQLPEEGLKFMVYLQKENIIDESGMPKERFSAEFPKEGPSILRIQQVVRGDSAAYFCASFGSRDWNEQFFGPGTRLTVL.

This clonotype was counted a few times. This chain links TRBV6-5 with TRBJ2-7; TRBD2 aligns across 10 bases. V gave up 5 bases and J gave up 4 bases; unmatched junction bases: 5. The CDR3 length is 14 residues. Germline V gives CDR1 MNHEY, CDR2 SVGAGI. The CDR3 DNA is TGTGCCAGCAGTCAGCGGGGGGGCTTGTACGAGCAGTACTTC. Translating gives CASSQRGGLYEQYF.